This is a list of T cell receptor beta chains from one sample in a study of blood T cell repertoires in COVID-19. The data were produced by immunoSEQ multiplex PCR, yet TCRdb's version contains in-frame clones alone and is incomplete. In the table there are approximately 270,000 clones, 80% to 85% of which are singletons. The sample taken for sequencing was peripheral blood. These receptors came from a person aged 70 to 85 with COVID-19, enrolled during active disease. Both conserved end residues are part of each CDR3. Each record gives: CDR3 DNA, CDR3 protein, V gene, D gene, clone size, CDR3 length, J gene. The D gene is left open where the match is weak. The size entry is marked missing in some rows and otherwise reads once, few, many or a size class.

TGTGCCAGCAGGCTTGCAGGGAAAGGACCCTACGAGCAGTACTTC CASRLAGKGPYEQYF TRBV21-1 - - 15 TRBJ2-7
TGCAGCGTTGGTGGGACTAGCGGGGGGGGTGAGCAGTTCTTC CSVGGTSGGGEQFF TRBV29-1 TRBD2 - 14 TRBJ2-1
TGTGCCAGCAGCTTAAGCTTAGCGGGGGGCAATGAGCAGTTCTTC CASSLSLAGGNEQFF TRBV7-3 TRBD2 - 15 TRBJ2-1
TGTGCCAGCAGCGTGTATGAGGGCTCGAACACTGAAGCTTTCTTT CASSVYEGSNTEAFF TRBV9 - - 15 TRBJ1-1
TGTGCCAGTAGTATAGTTCTAGCGGGACATCACAATGAGCAGTTCTTC CASSIVLAGHHNEQFF TRBV19 TRBD2 - 16 TRBJ2-1
TGTGCCAGCAGTTTGGGACTAGCGGGAGAGAAGTTCTTC CASSLGLAGEKFF TRBV27 TRBD2 - 13 TRBJ2-1
TGTGCCAGCAGTTCCCCCCGTACTAGCACAGATACGCAGTATTTT CASSSPRTSTDTQYF TRBV6-5 - - 15 TRBJ2-3
TGTGCCAGCAGTTTAGGACTAAACACAGATACGCAGTATTTT CASSLGLNTDTQYF TRBV28 - - 14 TRBJ2-3
TGTGCCAGCAGTTTTATTAATGAAAAACTGTTTTTT CASSFINEKLFF TRBV12-3/TRBV12-4 - many 12 TRBJ1-4
TGTGCCAGCAGCCAAGGGAGGCAGGTGAGCACAGATACGCAGTATTTT CASSQGRQVSTDTQYF TRBV4-2 - - 16 TRBJ2-3
TGCGCCAGCAGCCAAGGCCAGGGGTCCAACAATGAGCAGTTCTTC CASSQGQGSNNEQFF TRBV4-3 - - 15 TRBJ2-1
TGTGCCAGCAGCTCGCTTACCGGGACAGGGAGTCACTTATCTGGAAACACCATATATTTT CASSSLTGTGSHLSGNTIYF TRBV13 TRBD1 - 20 TRBJ1-3
TGTGCCACCAGGCCGGGACAGGGGCCCGGGGAGCTGTTTTTT CATRPGQGPGELFF TRBV24-1 TRBD1 - 14 TRBJ2-2
TGTGCCAGCAGCTACTTCCACCGACAGGGGGACACTGAAGCTTTCTTT CASSYFHRQGDTEAFF TRBV7-2 TRBD1 - 16 TRBJ1-1
TGTGCCAGCAGGCGTACAGGGTCGACTGAAGCTTTCTTT CASRRTGSTEAFF TRBV27 - - 13 TRBJ1-1
TGTGCCAGCAGCCAACGCCGGGACAGGGGACCTCTACATGGCTACACCTTC CASSQRRDRGPLHGYTF TRBV3-1/TRBV3-2 TRBD1 - 17 TRBJ1-2
TGTGCCAGCAGCCCGATGAAAGGGGTAGCGGGCCCTACTCGCGGGGCAGATACGCAGTATTTT CASSPMKGVAGPTRGADTQYF TRBV21-1 - - 21 TRBJ2-3
TGTGCCAGCAGCCTTAGCAATCAGCCCCAGCATTTT CASSLSNQPQHF TRBV7-2 - - 12 TRBJ1-5
TGTGCCAGCAGCCCCGACTCGATGGGTACGCAGTATTTT CASSPDSMGTQYF TRBV7-7 - - 13 TRBJ2-3
TGTGCCAGCAGTTTTTTGGGGCTAGCGGATACGCAGTATTTT CASSFLGLADTQYF TRBV27 - - 14 TRBJ2-3
TGTGCTTCAGGGGAAGCTAATAAGAACACTGAAGCTTTCTTT CASGEANKNTEAFF TRBV9 - - 14 TRBJ1-1
TGTGCCAGCAGCGAGCGGGGGATGGGGGACACTGAAGCTTTCTTT CASSERGMGDTEAFF TRBV9 - - 15 TRBJ1-1
TGCGCCAGCAGCCAAGCGGGCGGGTCCTACGAGCAGTACTTC CASSQAGGSYEQYF TRBV4-1 - once 14 TRBJ2-7
TGTGCCATCAGAGCGAGACTAGCGGGGGTAGACAATGAGCAGTTCTTC CAIRARLAGVDNEQFF TRBV10-3 TRBD2 - 16 TRBJ2-1
TGTGCCAGCAGCTTGGAAGGACAGTTCTATGGCTACACCTTC CASSLEGQFYGYTF TRBV5-5 - - 14 TRBJ1-2
TGTGCCAGCAGTTTAATGAGGAACACTGAAGCTTTCTTT CASSLMRNTEAFF TRBV27 - - 13 TRBJ1-1
TGTGCCAGCAGCCCCCCCCGGACAGGGAGCTCTGGAAACACCATATATTTT CASSPPRTGSSGNTIYF TRBV4-2 TRBD1 - 17 TRBJ1-3
TGCGCCAGCAGCCAGGGTGTGGGGAGGGCAGGGTCCTCTTGGGAGCAGTACTTC CASSQGVGRAGSSWEQYF TRBV4-3 TRBD2 once 18 TRBJ2-7
TGTGCCAGCAGCAAAACTAGCGGGGGGGCCTGGGGCACAGATACGCAGTATTTT CASSKTSGGAWGTDTQYF TRBV3-1/TRBV3-2 TRBD2 - 18 TRBJ2-3
TGTGCCAGCTATAAAACAGGGGGAATGATTTCTGGGGCCAACGTCCTGACTTTC CASYKTGGMISGANVLTF TRBV19 TRBD1 once 18 TRBJ2-6
TGTGCCAGCAGGTCCGGGGGATGGTACACTGAAGCTTTCTTT CASRSGGWYTEAFF TRBV28 - - 14 TRBJ1-1
TGCGCCAGCAGCTACCAGACAGGCCAGAGCTCTGGAAACACCATATATTTT CASSYQTGQSSGNTIYF TRBV5-1 - few 17 TRBJ1-3
TGTGCCAGTGGTCCGGGGGAGGGGGAGACCCAGTACTTC CASGPGEGETQYF TRBV19 TRBD2 few 13 TRBJ2-5
TGTGCCAGCAGCTTGCGGGGGGCTAGTGGAAATGGCTACACCTTC CASSLRGASGNGYTF TRBV7-2 - - 15 TRBJ1-2
TGTGCCAGCAGCGTAGGAAGGGGGCGCGTGAGGGCCTGTGGCTACACCTTC CASSVGRGRVRACGYTF TRBV9 TRBD1 - 17 TRBJ1-2
TGCAGCGCGACCGGGACAGGGGTCGAGCAGTACTTC CSATGTGVEQYF TRBV29-1 TRBD1 - 12 TRBJ2-7
TGCGCCAGCAGCTTGACTAGCGTAACCTACAATGAGCAGTTCTTC CASSLTSVTYNEQFF TRBV5-1 TRBD2 - 15 TRBJ2-1
TGTGCCAGCAGCTTAGATCTCCCAGGTATGGATGAGCAGTTCTTC CASSLDLPGMDEQFF TRBV11-3 - - 15 TRBJ2-1
TGTGTCAGCAGCCAGACAGGGGGTGATGAAAAACTGTTTTTT CVSSQTGGDEKLFF TRBV3-1/TRBV3-2 TRBD1 - 14 TRBJ1-4